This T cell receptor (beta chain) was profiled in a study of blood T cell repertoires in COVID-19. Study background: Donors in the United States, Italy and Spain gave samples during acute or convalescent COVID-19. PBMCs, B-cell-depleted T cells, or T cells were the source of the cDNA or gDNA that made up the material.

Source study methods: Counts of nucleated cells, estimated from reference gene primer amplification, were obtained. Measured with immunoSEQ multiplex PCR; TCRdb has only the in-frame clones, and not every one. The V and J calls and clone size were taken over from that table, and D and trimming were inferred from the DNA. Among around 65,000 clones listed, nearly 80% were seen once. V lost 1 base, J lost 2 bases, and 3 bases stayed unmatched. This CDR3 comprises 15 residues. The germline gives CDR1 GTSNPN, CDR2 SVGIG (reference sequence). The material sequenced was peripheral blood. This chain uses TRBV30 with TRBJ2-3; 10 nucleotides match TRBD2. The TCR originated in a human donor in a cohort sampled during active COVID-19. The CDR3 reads CAWSELAGYTDTQYF. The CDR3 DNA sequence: TGTGCCTGGAGTGAACTAGCGGGGTACACAGATACGCAGTATTTT. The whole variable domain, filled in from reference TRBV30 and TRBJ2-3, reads SQTIHQWPATLVQPVGSPLSLECTVEGTSNPNLYWYRQAAGRGLQLLFYSVGIGQISSEVPQNLSASRPQDRQFILSSKKLLLSDSGFYLCAWSELAGYTDTQYFGPGTRLTVL.